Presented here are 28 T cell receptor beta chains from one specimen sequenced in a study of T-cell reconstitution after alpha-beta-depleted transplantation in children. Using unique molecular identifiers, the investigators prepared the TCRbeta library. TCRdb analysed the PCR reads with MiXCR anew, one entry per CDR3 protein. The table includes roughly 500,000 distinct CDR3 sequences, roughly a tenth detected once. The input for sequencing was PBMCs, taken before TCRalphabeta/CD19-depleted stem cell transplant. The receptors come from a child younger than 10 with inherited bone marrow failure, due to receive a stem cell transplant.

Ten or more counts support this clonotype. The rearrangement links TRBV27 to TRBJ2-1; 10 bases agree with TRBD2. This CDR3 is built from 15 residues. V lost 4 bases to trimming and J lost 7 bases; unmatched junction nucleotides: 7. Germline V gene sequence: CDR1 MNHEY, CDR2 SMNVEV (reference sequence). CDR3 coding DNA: TGTGCCAGCAGTTCCCCAGCGGGAGGGGGTAATGAGCAGTTCTTC. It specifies CASSSPAGGGNEQFF.

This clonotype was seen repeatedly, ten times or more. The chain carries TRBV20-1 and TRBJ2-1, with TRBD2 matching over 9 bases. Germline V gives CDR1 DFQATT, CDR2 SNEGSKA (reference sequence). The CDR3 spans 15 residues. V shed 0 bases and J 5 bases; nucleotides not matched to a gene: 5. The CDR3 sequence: CSARDLRLADNEQFF. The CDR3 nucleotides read TGCAGTGCTAGAGATCTCCGACTAGCGGACAATGAGCAGTTCTTC.

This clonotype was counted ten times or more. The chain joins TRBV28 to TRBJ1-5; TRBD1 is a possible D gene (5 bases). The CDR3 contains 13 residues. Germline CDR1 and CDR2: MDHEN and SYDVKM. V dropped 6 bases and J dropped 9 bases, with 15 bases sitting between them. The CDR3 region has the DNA TGTGCCAGCAGAGGGGCAGCGCAGACGCCCCAGCATTTT. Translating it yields CASRGAAQTPQHF.

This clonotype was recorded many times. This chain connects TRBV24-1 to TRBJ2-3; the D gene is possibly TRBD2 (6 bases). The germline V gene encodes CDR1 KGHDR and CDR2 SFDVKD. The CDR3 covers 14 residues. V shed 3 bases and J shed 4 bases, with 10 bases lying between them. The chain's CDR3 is CATSDPGLSDTQYF. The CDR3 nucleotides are TGTGCCACCAGTGATCCGGGACTCTCAGATACGCAGTATTTT.

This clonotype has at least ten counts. The CDR3 DNA follows: TGCGCCAGCAGCCAAGGGAGGAATGAGCAGTTCTTC. Translating it yields CASSQGRNEQFF. The chain uses TRBV4-1 and TRBJ2-1, with D possibly matching TRBD2 (5 bases). Germline CDR1 is MGHRA and CDR2 is YSYEKL. The CDR3 spans 12 residues. Trimming removed 1 base at V and 7 bases at J, with 5 bases between.

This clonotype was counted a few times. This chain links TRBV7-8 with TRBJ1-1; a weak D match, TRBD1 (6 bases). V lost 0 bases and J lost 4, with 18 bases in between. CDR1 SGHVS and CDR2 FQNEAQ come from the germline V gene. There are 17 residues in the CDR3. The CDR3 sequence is CASSLAGGGASVTEAFF. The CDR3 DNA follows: TGTGCCAGCAGCTTAGCGGGGGGGGGCGCCTCGGTCACTGAAGCTTTCTTT.

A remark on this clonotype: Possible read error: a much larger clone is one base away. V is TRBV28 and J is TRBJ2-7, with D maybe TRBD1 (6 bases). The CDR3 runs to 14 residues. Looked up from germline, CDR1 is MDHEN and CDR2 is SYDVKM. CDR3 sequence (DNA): TGTGCCAGCAGCCCTCGCAGGGGCTCCTACGGGCAGTACTTC. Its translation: CASSPRRGSYGQYF. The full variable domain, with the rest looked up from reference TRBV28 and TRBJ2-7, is DVKVTQSSRYLVKRTGEKVFLECVQDMDHENMFWYRQDPGLGLRLIYFSYDVKMKEKGDIPEGYSVSREKKERFSLILESASTNQTSMYLCASSPRRGSYGQYFGPGTRLTVT.

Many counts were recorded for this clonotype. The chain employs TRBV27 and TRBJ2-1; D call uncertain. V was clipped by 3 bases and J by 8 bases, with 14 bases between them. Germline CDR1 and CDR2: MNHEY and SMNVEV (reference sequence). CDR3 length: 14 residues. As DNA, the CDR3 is TGTGCCAGCAGTTTTACCCGAGTTGTCTATGAGCAGTTCTTC. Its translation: CASSFTRVVYEQFF.

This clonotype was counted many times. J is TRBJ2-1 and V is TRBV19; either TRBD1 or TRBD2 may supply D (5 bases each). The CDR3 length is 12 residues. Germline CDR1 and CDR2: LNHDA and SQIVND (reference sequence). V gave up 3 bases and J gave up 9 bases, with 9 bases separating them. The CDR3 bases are TGTGCCAGTAGTATTGGGGGATCTGAGCAGTTCTTC. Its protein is CASSIGGSEQFF.

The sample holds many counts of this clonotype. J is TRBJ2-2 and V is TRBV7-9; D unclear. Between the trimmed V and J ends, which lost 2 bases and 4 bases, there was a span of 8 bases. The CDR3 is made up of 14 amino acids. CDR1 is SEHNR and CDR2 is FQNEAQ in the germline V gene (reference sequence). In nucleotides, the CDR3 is TGTGCCAGCAGCTTAATTATAGGCACCGGGGAGCTGTTTTTT. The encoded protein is CASSLIIGTGELFF.

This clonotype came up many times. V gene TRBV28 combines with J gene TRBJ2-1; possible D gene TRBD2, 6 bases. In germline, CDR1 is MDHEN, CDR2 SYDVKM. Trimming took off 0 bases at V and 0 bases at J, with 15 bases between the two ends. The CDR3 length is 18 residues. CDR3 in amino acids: CASSLWVLSGDSYNEQFF. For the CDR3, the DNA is TGTGCCAGCAGTTTATGGGTCCTTAGCGGAGACTCCTACAATGAGCAGTTCTTC.

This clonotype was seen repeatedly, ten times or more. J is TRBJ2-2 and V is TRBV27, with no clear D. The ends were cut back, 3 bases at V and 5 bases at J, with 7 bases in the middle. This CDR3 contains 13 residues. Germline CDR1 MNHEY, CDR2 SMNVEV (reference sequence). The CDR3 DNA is TGTGCCAGCAGTTTGGCGTGGACCGGGGAGCTGTTTTTT. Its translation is CASSLAWTGELFF.

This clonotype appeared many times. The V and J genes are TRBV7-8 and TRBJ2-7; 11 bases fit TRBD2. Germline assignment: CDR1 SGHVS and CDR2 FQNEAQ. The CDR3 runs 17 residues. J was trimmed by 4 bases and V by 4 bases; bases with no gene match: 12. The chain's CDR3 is CASSSPFVAGGEYEQYF. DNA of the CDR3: TGTGCCAGCAGCTCCCCGTTTGTAGCGGGAGGGGAGTACGAGCAGTACTTC.

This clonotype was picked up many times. CDR3 DNA sequence: TGCAGTGCTGGACGGCTAGCGGCCCGAAACAATGAGCAGTTCTTC. This sequence encodes CSAGRLAARNNEQFF. V usage is TRBV20-1 and J usage is TRBJ2-1, with TRBD2 identical over 7 bases. The CDR3 has 15 residues. Germline V gives CDR1 DFQATT, CDR2 SNEGSKA (reference sequence). J gave up 5 bases and V 5 bases, and 12 bases lay outside the gene matches.

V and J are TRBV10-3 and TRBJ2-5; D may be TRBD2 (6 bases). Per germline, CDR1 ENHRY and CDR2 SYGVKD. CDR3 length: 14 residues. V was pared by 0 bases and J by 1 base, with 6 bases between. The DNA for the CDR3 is TGTGCCATCAGTGAGTCTAGCGGCCAAGAGACCCAGTACTTC. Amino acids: CAISESSGQETQYF.

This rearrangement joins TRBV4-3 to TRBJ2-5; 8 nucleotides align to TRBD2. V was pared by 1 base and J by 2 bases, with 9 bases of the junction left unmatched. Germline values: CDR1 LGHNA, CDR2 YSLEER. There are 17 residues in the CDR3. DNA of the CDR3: TGCGCCAGCAGCCAAGGTCTACTAGCGGAGAAGCAAGAGACCCAGTACTTC. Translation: CASSQGLLAEKQETQYF.

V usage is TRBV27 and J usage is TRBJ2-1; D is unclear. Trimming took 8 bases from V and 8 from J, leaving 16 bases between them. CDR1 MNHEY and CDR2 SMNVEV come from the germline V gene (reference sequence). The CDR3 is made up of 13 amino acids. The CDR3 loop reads CASGCTGWDEQFF. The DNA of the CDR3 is TGTGCCAGCGGGTGTACTGGATGGGATGAGCAGTTCTTC.

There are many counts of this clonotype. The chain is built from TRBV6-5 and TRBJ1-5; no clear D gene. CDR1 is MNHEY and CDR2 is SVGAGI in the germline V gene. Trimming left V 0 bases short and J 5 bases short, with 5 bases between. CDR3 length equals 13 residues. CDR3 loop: CASSYSSDQPQHF. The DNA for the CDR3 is TGTGCCAGCAGTTACTCCTCCGATCAGCCCCAGCATTTT.

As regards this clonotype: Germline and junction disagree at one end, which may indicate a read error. The CDR3 loop is CASSYTSGRDSSYNEQLF. CDR3 nucleotides: TGTGCCAGCAGCTACACTAGCGGGAGGGATAGCTCCTACAATGAGCAGCTCTTC. This chain uses TRBV11-1 with TRBJ2-1, with 13 bases fitting TRBD2. CDR3 length: 18 amino acids. Germline V gene sequence: CDR1 SGHAT, CDR2 FQDESV (reference sequence).

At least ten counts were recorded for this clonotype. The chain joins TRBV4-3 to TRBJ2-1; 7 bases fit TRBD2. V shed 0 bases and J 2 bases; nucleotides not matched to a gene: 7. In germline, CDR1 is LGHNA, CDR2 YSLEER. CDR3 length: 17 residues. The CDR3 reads CASSQEKWAGAYNEQFF. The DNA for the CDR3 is TGCGCCAGCAGCCAAGAGAAGTGGGCGGGAGCCTACAATGAGCAGTTCTTC.

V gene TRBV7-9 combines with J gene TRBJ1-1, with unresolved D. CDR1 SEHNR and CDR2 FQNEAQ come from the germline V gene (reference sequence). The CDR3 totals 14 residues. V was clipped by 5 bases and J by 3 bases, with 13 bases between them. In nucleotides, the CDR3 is TGTGCCAGCAGCCAGTGGGTTTCGGACACTGAAGCTTTCTTT. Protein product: CASSQWVSDTEAFF.

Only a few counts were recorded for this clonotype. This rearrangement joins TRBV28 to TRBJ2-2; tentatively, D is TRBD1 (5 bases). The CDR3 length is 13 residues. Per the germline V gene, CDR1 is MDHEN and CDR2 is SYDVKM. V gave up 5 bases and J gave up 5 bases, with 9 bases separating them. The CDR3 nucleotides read TGTGCCAGCAGTCAGCAGGGAACCGGGGAGCTGTTTTTT. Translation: CASSQQGTGELFF.

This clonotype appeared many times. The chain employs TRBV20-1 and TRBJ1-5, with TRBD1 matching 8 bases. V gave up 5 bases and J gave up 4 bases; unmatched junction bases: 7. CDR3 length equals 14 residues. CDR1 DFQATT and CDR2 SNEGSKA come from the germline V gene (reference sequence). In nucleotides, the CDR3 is TGCAGTGCTCCAAGACAGGGGATTAATCAGCCCCAGCATTTT. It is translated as CSAPRQGINQPQHF.

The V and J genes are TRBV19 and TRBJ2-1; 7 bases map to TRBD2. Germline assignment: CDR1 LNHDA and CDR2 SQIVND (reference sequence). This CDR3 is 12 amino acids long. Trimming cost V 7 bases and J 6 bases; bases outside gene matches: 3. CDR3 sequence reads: CASTPGGNEQFF. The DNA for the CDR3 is TGTGCCAGTACCCCGGGGGGCAATGAGCAGTTCTTC.

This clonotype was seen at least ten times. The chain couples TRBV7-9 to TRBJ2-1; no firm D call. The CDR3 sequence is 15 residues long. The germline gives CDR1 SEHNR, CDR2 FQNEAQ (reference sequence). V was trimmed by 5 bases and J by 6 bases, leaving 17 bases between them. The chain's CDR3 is CASSRPPRVANEQFF. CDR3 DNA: TGTGCCAGCAGCCGACCCCCTAGAGTGGCCAATGAGCAGTTCTTC.

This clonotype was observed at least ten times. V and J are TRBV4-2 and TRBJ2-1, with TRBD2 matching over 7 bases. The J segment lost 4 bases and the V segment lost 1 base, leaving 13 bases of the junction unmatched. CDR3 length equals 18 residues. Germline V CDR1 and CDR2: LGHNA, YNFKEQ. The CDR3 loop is CASSQGGLGRAAYNEQFF. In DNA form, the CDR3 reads TGTGCCAGCAGCCAAGGAGGGTTAGGGAGGGCCGCGTACAATGAGCAGTTCTTC.

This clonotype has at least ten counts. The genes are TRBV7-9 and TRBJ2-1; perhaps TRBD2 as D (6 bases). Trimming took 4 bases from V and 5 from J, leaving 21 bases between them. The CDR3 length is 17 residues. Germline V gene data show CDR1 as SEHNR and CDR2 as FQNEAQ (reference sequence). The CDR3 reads CASSSARYGSADNEQFF. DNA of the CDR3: TGTGCCAGCAGCTCAGCCAGGTACGGGAGTGCGGACAATGAGCAGTTCTTC.

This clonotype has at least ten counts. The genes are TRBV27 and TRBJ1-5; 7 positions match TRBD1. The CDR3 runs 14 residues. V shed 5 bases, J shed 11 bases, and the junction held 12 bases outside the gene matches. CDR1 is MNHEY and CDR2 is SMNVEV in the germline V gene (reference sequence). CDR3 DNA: TGTGCCAGCAGTCTCCAGGGGGACGGACAAACCCAGCATTTT. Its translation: CASSLQGDGQTQHF.